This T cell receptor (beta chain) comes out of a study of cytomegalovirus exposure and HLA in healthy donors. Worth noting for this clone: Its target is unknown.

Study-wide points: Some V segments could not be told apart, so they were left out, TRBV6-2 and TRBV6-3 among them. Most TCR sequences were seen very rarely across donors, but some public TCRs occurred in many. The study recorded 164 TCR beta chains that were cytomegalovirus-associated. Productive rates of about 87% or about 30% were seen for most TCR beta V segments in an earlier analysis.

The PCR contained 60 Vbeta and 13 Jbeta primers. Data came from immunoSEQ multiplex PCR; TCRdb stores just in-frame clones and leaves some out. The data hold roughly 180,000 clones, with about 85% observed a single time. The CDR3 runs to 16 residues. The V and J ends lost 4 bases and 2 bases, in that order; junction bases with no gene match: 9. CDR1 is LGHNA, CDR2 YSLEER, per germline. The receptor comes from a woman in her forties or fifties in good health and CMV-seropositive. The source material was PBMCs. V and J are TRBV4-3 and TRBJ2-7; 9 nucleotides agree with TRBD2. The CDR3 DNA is TGCGCCAGCAGCCCGGTTGGGGTAGCGGGAGCCTACGAGCAGTACTTC. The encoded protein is CASSPVGVAGAYEQYF.